The rows below give T cell receptor beta chains drawn from one sample of a study of blood T cell repertoires in COVID-19. Some clones are missing from TCRdb's copy, which holds only in-frame ones; the method was immunoSEQ multiplex PCR. Of 75,000 to 100,000 clones listed, 81% are singletons. Source material: peripheral blood. Receptors originate from a man aged 55 to 70 with acute or convalescent COVID-19. The CDR3 runs from the conserved cysteine through the conserved F or W. The D gene is left open where the match is weak. The size entry is marked missing in some rows and otherwise reads once, few, many or a size class.

j_gene: TRBJ1-1
d_gene: NA
v_gene: TRBV11-3
abundance: NA
CDR3nt: TGTGCCAGCAGCTTCCGAGGTGAAGCTTTCTTT
CDR3aa: CASSFRGEAFF

j_gene: TRBJ1-1
d_gene: NA
v_gene: TRBV11-3
abundance: NA
CDR3nt: TGTGCCAGCAGCTTAGGGACATCGAACACTGAAGCTTTCTTT
CDR3aa: CASSLGTSNTEAFF

j_gene: TRBJ2-1
d_gene: TRBD1
v_gene: TRBV4-3
abundance: NA
CDR3nt: TGCGCCAGCAGCCACCCCCGGGACAGTTTAGGCAATGAGCAGTTCTTC
CDR3aa: CASSHPRDSLGNEQFF

j_gene: TRBJ1-1
d_gene: TRBD1
v_gene: TRBV9
abundance: NA
CDR3nt: TGTGCCAGCAGCGTCCAGGGGGCCGGATTGAACACTGAAGCTTTCTTT
CDR3aa: CASSVQGAGLNTEAFF

j_gene: TRBJ2-7
d_gene: TRBD2
v_gene: TRBV20-1
abundance: NA
CDR3nt: TGCAGTGCCAGTAGCGGGAGCTCCTACGAGCAGTACTTC
CDR3aa: CSASSGSSYEQYF

j_gene: TRBJ2-3
d_gene: TRBD1
v_gene: TRBV10-1
abundance: once
CDR3nt: TGCGCCAGCAGTGACCCAGGGGGCCCCGACACAGATACGCAGTATTTT
CDR3aa: CASSDPGGPDTDTQYF

j_gene: TRBJ1-1
d_gene: NA
v_gene: TRBV6-5
abundance: NA
CDR3nt: TGTGCCAGCAGTTACACCAGACAGACACCGAACACTGAAGCTTTCTTT
CDR3aa: CASSYTRQTPNTEAFF

j_gene: TRBJ2-1
d_gene: TRBD1
v_gene: TRBV19
abundance: NA
CDR3nt: TGTGCCAGTAGCCTAGACAGGGAGCTTTACAATGAGCAGTTCTTC
CDR3aa: CASSLDRELYNEQFF

j_gene: TRBJ1-2
d_gene: NA
v_gene: TRBV19
abundance: NA
CDR3nt: TGTGCCAGTAGTAAATCGGGAGGGTCTGGCTACACCTTC
CDR3aa: CASSKSGGSGYTF

j_gene: TRBJ1-1
d_gene: NA
v_gene: TRBV7-9
abundance: NA
CDR3nt: TGTGCCAGCAGCTTACCAGGGAATGAAGCTTTCTTT
CDR3aa: CASSLPGNEAFF

j_gene: TRBJ2-1
d_gene: TRBD2
v_gene: TRBV5-1
abundance: once
CDR3nt: TGCGCCAGCAGCTTGGGGACTAGCGGGAGTAATGAGCAGTTCTTC
CDR3aa: CASSLGTSGSNEQFF

j_gene: TRBJ2-2
d_gene: TRBD1
v_gene: TRBV24-1
abundance: NA
CDR3nt: TGTGCCACCAGCGACAGGGGGATTGACACCGGGGAGCTGTTTTTT
CDR3aa: CATSDRGIDTGELFF

j_gene: TRBJ2-3
d_gene: TRBD2
v_gene: TRBV10-1
abundance: NA
CDR3nt: TGCGCCAGCAGTGAGGCTAGCGGGCAAGACACAGATACGCAGTATTTT
CDR3aa: CASSEASGQDTDTQYF